These T cell receptor beta chains were read from a single sample in a study of blood T cell repertoires in COVID-19. Repertoires were generated with immunoSEQ multiplex PCR, while TCRdb's copy carries only in-frame clones and drops some. The table has a few hundred thousand clones, approximately 81% seen once. Material for sequencing was peripheral blood. These receptors came from an elderly woman with COVID-19, enrolled during active disease. CDR3s include the opening cysteine and the closing phenylalanine or tryptophan. Fields, in order: J gene, V gene, CDR3 protein.

J gene: TRBJ1-6; V gene: TRBV3-1/TRBV3-2; CDR3 protein: CASSPLGSLQGKSPLHF
J gene: TRBJ1-4; V gene: TRBV7-2; CDR3 protein: CASSSGQPNEKLFF
J gene: TRBJ1-3; V gene: TRBV7-6; CDR3 protein: CASSLQPGQVSGNTIYF
J gene: TRBJ1-6; V gene: TRBV5-1; CDR3 protein: CASSSRQESSYNSPLHF
J gene: TRBJ2-3; V gene: TRBV10-1; CDR3 protein: CASSASSGGGDTQYF
J gene: TRBJ1-5; V gene: TRBV2; CDR3 protein: CASSGGDQPQHF
J gene: TRBJ2-1; V gene: TRBV7-8; CDR3 protein: CASSLGQATYNEQFF
J gene: TRBJ2-3; V gene: TRBV6-6; CDR3 protein: CASSSGQTSTDTQYF
J gene: TRBJ1-1; V gene: TRBV5-4; CDR3 protein: CASSSRQEAFF
J gene: TRBJ2-1; V gene: TRBV28; CDR3 protein: CASSGLAPTYNEQFF
J gene: TRBJ2-5; V gene: TRBV7-2; CDR3 protein: CASSLGVATQYF
J gene: TRBJ1-2; V gene: TRBV6-2/TRBV6-3; CDR3 protein: CASSDTGFGYTF
J gene: TRBJ1-5; V gene: TRBV6-5; CDR3 protein: CASRTPGQGNQPQHF
J gene: TRBJ1-4; V gene: TRBV5-4; CDR3 protein: CASSLGTGVATNEKLFF
J gene: TRBJ1-6; V gene: TRBV19; CDR3 protein: CASSIQGLYNSPLHF
J gene: TRBJ2-1; V gene: TRBV11-3; CDR3 protein: CASSPDGTSLDEQFF
J gene: TRBJ2-7; V gene: TRBV7-8; CDR3 protein: CASSPSFEQYF
J gene: TRBJ1-4; V gene: TRBV2; CDR3 protein: CASRAGEKLFF
J gene: TRBJ1-5; V gene: TRBV30; CDR3 protein: CAWSRARGLVNQPQHF
J gene: TRBJ2-2; V gene: TRBV6-4; CDR3 protein: CASREQGGSGELFF
J gene: TRBJ2-1; V gene: TRBV15; CDR3 protein: CATSLERGSYNEQFF
J gene: TRBJ1-1; V gene: TRBV10-3; CDR3 protein: CAISERGQNTEAFF
J gene: TRBJ1-6; V gene: TRBV7-2; CDR3 protein: CASSPTQVLNSPLHF
J gene: TRBJ1-1; V gene: TRBV6-5; CDR3 protein: CASSFWPGEAFF
J gene: TRBJ1-3; V gene: TRBV11-2; CDR3 protein: CASSLNDRASGSGNTIYF
J gene: TRBJ1-5; V gene: TRBV4-2; CDR3 protein: CASSQDTGVGNQPQHF
J gene: TRBJ1-1; V gene: TRBV5-5; CDR3 protein: CASSPGQGTGNTEAFF
J gene: TRBJ2-3; V gene: TRBV7-9; CDR3 protein: CASSLQSSTDTQYF
J gene: TRBJ1-4; V gene: TRBV29-1; CDR3 protein: CSVQGVGKEKLFF
J gene: TRBJ1-1; V gene: TRBV5-6; CDR3 protein: CASSLEGRGGDTEAFF
J gene: TRBJ1-5; V gene: TRBV6-5; CDR3 protein: CASSSSQGYQPQHF
J gene: TRBJ2-7; V gene: TRBV4-2; CDR3 protein: CASSRTGSGGAVEQYF
J gene: TRBJ1-3; V gene: TRBV28; CDR3 protein: CASRTSEQGIRNTIYF
J gene: TRBJ2-7; V gene: TRBV18; CDR3 protein: CASSAGTGVYEQYF
J gene: TRBJ2-5; V gene: TRBV12-3/TRBV12-4; CDR3 protein: CASSGGGETQYF
J gene: TRBJ1-4; V gene: TRBV5-1; CDR3 protein: CASSSDRRYNEKLFF
J gene: TRBJ1-5; V gene: TRBV19; CDR3 protein: CASSIGTLTNQPQHF
J gene: TRBJ1-1; V gene: TRBV5-1; CDR3 protein: CASSLTGGGNTEAFF
J gene: TRBJ1-2; V gene: TRBV5-5; CDR3 protein: CASSTTGGVGYTF
J gene: TRBJ1-1; V gene: TRBV7-9; CDR3 protein: CASSLGTGPGAFF
J gene: TRBJ1-6; V gene: TRBV7-8; CDR3 protein: CASSYATVKNSSPLHF